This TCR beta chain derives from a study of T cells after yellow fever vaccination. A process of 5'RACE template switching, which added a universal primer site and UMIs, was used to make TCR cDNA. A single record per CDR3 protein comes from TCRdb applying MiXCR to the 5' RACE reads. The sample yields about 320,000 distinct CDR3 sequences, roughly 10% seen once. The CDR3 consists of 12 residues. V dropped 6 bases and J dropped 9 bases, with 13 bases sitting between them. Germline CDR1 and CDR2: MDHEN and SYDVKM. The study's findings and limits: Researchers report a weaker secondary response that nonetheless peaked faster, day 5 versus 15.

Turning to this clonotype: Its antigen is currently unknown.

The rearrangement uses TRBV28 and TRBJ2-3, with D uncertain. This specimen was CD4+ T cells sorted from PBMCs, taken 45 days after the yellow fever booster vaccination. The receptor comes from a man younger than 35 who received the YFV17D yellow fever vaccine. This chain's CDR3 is CASRSSVKTQYF. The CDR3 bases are TGTGCCAGCAGGTCTTCTGTGAAGACGCAGTATTTT. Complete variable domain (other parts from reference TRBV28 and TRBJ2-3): DVKVTQSSRYLVKRTGEKVFLECVQDMDHENMFWYRQDPGLGLRLIYFSYDVKMKEKGDIPEGYSVSREKKERFSLILESASTNQTSMYLCASRSSVKTQYFGPGTRLTVL.